The 9 T cell receptor beta chains reported below all come from one sample, sequenced in a study of T cells after yellow fever vaccination. TCRdb itself ran the 5' RACE reads through MiXCR, one entry per CDR3 protein. The repertoire holds about 340,000 distinct CDR3 sequences, with around 12% as singletons. The sequenced sample was CD4+ T cells sorted from PBMCs, obtained 15 days after the yellow fever booster vaccination. Source of these receptors: a man aged 18-30 years who received the YFV17D yellow fever vaccine.

The genes are TRBV2 and TRBJ2-1; the match to TRBD2 covers 9 bases. The junction had 6 bases not matched to a gene; V was cut back by 6 bases and J by 9 bases. The CDR3 runs to 13 residues. Germline CDR1 reads SNHLY; CDR2 reads FYNNEI. This CDR3 reads CASSVAGEVEQFF. The CDR3 DNA reads as TGTGCCAGCAGCGTAGCGGGGGAAGTTGAGCAGTTCTTC. The complete variable domain, with remaining parts taken from reference TRBV2 and TRBJ2-1, reads EPEVTQTPSHQVTQMGQEVILRCVPISNHLYFYWYRQILGQKVEFLVSFYNNEISEKSEIFDDQFSVERPDGSNFTLKIRSTKLEDSAMYFCASSVAGEVEQFFGPGTRLTVL.

The chain joins TRBV7-3 to TRBJ2-1, with 8 positions matching TRBD1. Germline V lookup: CDR1 SGHTA, CDR2 FQGTGA. The V and J ends lost 11 bases and 3 bases, in that order; junction bases with no gene match: 15. The length of the CDR3 is 16 residues. As DNA, the CDR3 is TGTGCCGGCCGGGACAGGAGTCCTAACTGCTACAATGAGCAGTTCTTC. Protein product: CAGRDRSPNCYNEQFF.

This clonotype was seen a handful of times. The chain couples TRBV20-1 to TRBJ1-1, with D uncertain. The CDR3 runs 13 residues. Between the trimmed V and J ends, which lost 8 bases and 4 bases, there was a span of 17 bases. Looked up from germline, CDR1 is DFQATT and CDR2 is SNEGSKA (reference sequence). The CDR3 loop is CSPRRGSTTEAFF. The CDR3 nucleotides read TGCAGTCCCCGGCGCGGGTCGACCACTGAAGCTTTCTTT.

This sequence joins TRBV9 and TRBJ2-1; 7 nucleotides line up with TRBD2. Germline loops: CDR1 SGDLS, CDR2 YYNGEE. The CDR3 is 15 amino acids. V gave up 3 bases and J gave up 8 bases; unmatched junction bases: 11. CDR3 loop: CASSGGGGTRDEQFF. In nucleotides, the CDR3 is TGTGCCAGCAGCGGCGGGGGAGGGACTCGAGATGAGCAGTTCTTC.

J is TRBJ2-5 and V is TRBV5-1; the match to TRBD2 covers 11 bases. Germline V gene lookup returns CDR1 SGHRS and CDR2 YFSETQ. The CDR3 consists of 16 residues. The V and J ends lost 0 bases and 1 base, in that order; junction bases with no gene match: 2. Here the CDR3 DNA reads TGCGCCAGCAGCTTGGTTAGCGGGGGGGCCCAAGAGACCCAGTACTTC. This translates into CASSLVSGGAQETQYF.

The J gene is TRBJ1-5, the V gene TRBV24-1; 9 bases match TRBD1. Germline CDR1 and CDR2: KGHDR and SFDVKD. Trimming cost V 4 bases and J 5 bases; bases outside gene matches: 2. The CDR3 is made up of 14 amino acids. CDR3 protein: CATSDWTGDQPQHF. CDR3 in DNA: TGTGCCACCAGTGACTGGACAGGGGATCAGCCCCAGCATTTT.

There are many counts of this clonotype. The chain has TRBV7-2 and TRBJ2-3; 12 bases align to TRBD1. The CDR3 consists of 16 residues. Trimming cost V 5 bases and J 5 bases; bases outside gene matches: 8. Germline-derived CDR1 and CDR2 are SGHTA and FQGNSA. The CDR3 loop is CASSPHRDRGRDTQYF. CDR3 DNA sequence: TGTGCCAGCAGCCCCCACCGGGACAGGGGGCGAGATACGCAGTATTTT.

This clonotype was recorded a few times. V gene TRBV9 combines with J gene TRBJ2-2; D might be TRBD1 (6 bases). CDR1 SGDLS and CDR2 YYNGEE come from the germline V gene. The CDR3 loop spans 15 amino acids. V lost 6 bases and J 6 bases, leaving 18 bases between the germline ends. The DNA of the CDR3 is TGTGCCAGCACCCTGGGGGCAGGGATCCCCGGGGAGCTGTTTTTT. As protein: CASTLGAGIPGELFF.

In its sample, this clonotype was seen a few times. V usage is TRBV29-1 and J usage is TRBJ2-7; TRBD1 matches at 10 bases. CDR1 SQVTM and CDR2 ANQGSEA come from the germline V gene. V shed 4 bases and J 3 bases; nucleotides not matched to a gene: 3. This CDR3 spans 13 amino acids. This chain's CDR3 is CSVGRTGGYEQYF. Here the CDR3 DNA reads TGCAGCGTTGGTCGGACAGGGGGCTACGAGCAGTACTTC.